The 19 T cell receptor beta chains reported below all come from one sample, sequenced in a study of CD8+CD57+ T cells in acquired aplastic anemia. Patients who underwent sequencing had shown CD8+CD57+ cell expansion by flow cytometry. Template material for TCR beta VDJ and CDR3 profiling consisted of genomic DNA. MiXCR was run by TCRdb on the reads, yielding one entry per CDR3 protein. This sample has some 170,000 distinct CDR3 sequences, with more than 45% found just once. Sequencing was performed on sorted CD4+, CD8+, or CD8+CD57+ T cells (not recorded which) from PBMCs. These receptors were collected from a human donor with aplastic anemia.

This clonotype was seen only a few times. This sequence may be a read error, since a much larger clone differs from it by one base. The rearrangement uses TRBV11-2 and TRBJ2-5, with 10 bases aligning to TRBD2. Germline V gene lookup returns CDR1 SGHAT and CDR2 FQNNGV. The CDR3 is made up of 15 amino acids. V shed 1 base, J shed 7 bases, and the junction held 6 bases outside the gene matches. CDR3 nucleotide sequence: TGTGCCAGCAGCTTAGGTAGCGGGGGGCGACGGACCCAGTACTTC. Protein sequence: CASSLGSGGRRTQYF.

The rearrangement joins TRBV7-2 to TRBJ1-1; a weak D match, TRBD1 (5 bases). The germline V gene has CDR1 SGHTA and CDR2 FQGNSA. Trimming pared 6 bases from V and 7 bases from J, leaving 12 bases between. The CDR3 loop spans 12 amino acids. CDR3 protein: CASRPPTGEAFF. CDR3 coding DNA: TGTGCCAGCAGGCCGCCCACAGGTGAAGCTTTCTTT.

There are many counts of this clonotype. The chain has TRBV5-4 and TRBJ2-2; D is ambiguous. Germline V gives CDR1 SGHNT, CDR2 YYREEE (reference sequence). Deletions cut 0 bases from V and 1 base from J, with 10 bases between. There are 16 residues in the CDR3. The CDR3 DNA reads TGTGCCAGCAGCTTGGCGGTCGGCCAGAACACCGGGGAGCTGTTTTTT. Amino acids: CASSLAVGQNTGELFF.

This clonotype showed up many times. The CDR3 loop reads CASSRDRQGGGETQYF. DNA of the CDR3: TGTGCCAGCAGCCGGGACCGACAGGGAGGCGGGGAGACCCAGTACTTC. J is TRBJ2-5 and V is TRBV5-5, with D tentatively TRBD1 (7 bases). There are 16 residues in the CDR3. V lost 4 bases to trimming and J lost 5 bases, with 21 bases between them. From germline, CDR1 is SGHKS and CDR2 YYEKEE (reference sequence).

The chain uses TRBV25-1 and TRBJ1-2; D not resolved. Germline-derived CDR1 and CDR2 are MGHDK and SYGVNS. Trimming took 7 bases from V and 8 from J, leaving 14 bases between them. This CDR3 contains 12 residues. The CDR3 coding sequence is TGTGCCAGCACTATGGGCACGGGGGGCTACACCTTC. This translates into CASTMGTGGYTF.

Details on this clonotype: This could be a read error, since a much larger clone is one nucleotide away. The rearrangement uses TRBV6-8 and TRBJ1-3, with 7 bases aligning to TRBD1. J gave up 4 bases and V 7 bases, and 10 bases lay outside the gene matches. Per the germline V gene, CDR1 is MNHGY and CDR2 is SAAAGT. This CDR3 has 15 residues. This CDR3 is CASTKTGFSGNTIYF. For the CDR3, the DNA is TGTGCCAGCACCAAGACAGGGTTTAGCGGAAACACCATATATTTT.

There are many counts of this clonotype. The chain couples TRBV5-4 to TRBJ2-1; either TRBD1 or TRBD2 may supply D (5 bases each). CDR1 SGHNT and CDR2 YYREEE come from the germline V gene (reference sequence). The CDR3 has 15 residues. Trimming shortened V by 5 bases and J by 4 bases, and 16 bases separated the two germline ends. The CDR3 DNA reads TGTGCCAGCAGGCCGGGGTCCGCAGGGTACAATGAGCAGTTCTTC. Translating gives CASRPGSAGYNEQFF.

This clonotype was picked up many times. The genes are TRBV9 and TRBJ2-7; D unresolved. V lost 0 bases to trimming and J lost 0 bases, with 10 bases between them. The CDR3 contains 15 residues. The germline gives CDR1 SGDLS, CDR2 YYNGEE. Written as DNA, the CDR3 is TGTGCCAGCAGCGTAGGCGAATTTAACTCCTACGAGCAGTACTTC. Its protein is CASSVGEFNSYEQYF. The variable domain in full, with the rest retrieved from reference TRBV9 and TRBJ2-7, is DSGVTQTPKHLITATGQRVTLRCSPRSGDLSVYWYQQSLDQGLQFLIQYYNGEERAKGNILERFSAQQFPDLHSELNLSSLELGDSALYFCASSVGEFNSYEQYFGPGTRLTVT.

For this clonotype: An end of the junction differs from the germline gene, which may be a read error. The chain has TRBV5-1 and TRBJ2-5; possibly TRBD2 for D (5 bases). Germline-derived CDR1 and CDR2 are SGHRS and YFSETQ. This CDR3 is 16 amino acids long. CDR3 residues: CVSSLPPSSSQETQYF. The CDR3 coding sequence is TGCGTCAGCAGCTTGCCTCCCTCTAGCAGTCAAGAGACCCAGTACTTC.

This clonotype was counted many times. The CDR3 nucleotides read TGTGCCACCCATCAAGGGGGACACTATGGCTACACCTTC. It codes for CATHQGGHYGYTF. The rearrangement links TRBV6-2 or TRBV6-3 to TRBJ1-2, with D possibly matching TRBD1 (6 bases). The CDR3 sequence is 13 residues long. V was cut by 10 bases and J by 3 bases, with 15 bases left in between. Germline CDR1 and CDR2: MNHEY and SVGEGT.

This clonotype was recorded many times. V usage is TRBV19 and J usage is TRBJ2-2; no definite D call. The CDR3 spans 13 residues. Trimming shortened V by 7 bases and J by 3 bases, and 9 bases separated the two germline ends. CDR1 is LNHDA, CDR2 SQIVND, per germline (reference sequence). In nucleotides, the CDR3 is TGTGCCAGTACCAACAGATACACCGGGGAGCTGTTTTTT. Its protein product is CASTNRYTGELFF.

This clonotype was observed a few times. Written as DNA, the CDR3 is TGTGCCATCAGTCCCGGACAGACTGGAAACACCATATATTTT. Its protein product is CAISPGQTGNTIYF. J is TRBJ1-3 and V is TRBV10-3; tentative D call: TRBD1 (6 bases). Germline V gene sequence: CDR1 ENHRY, CDR2 SYGVKD. V was clipped by 5 bases and J by 2 bases, with 10 bases between them. The CDR3 length is 14 residues.

This chain connects TRBV6-1 to TRBJ2-5, with D possibly being TRBD1 (6 bases). Between the trimmed V and J ends, which lost 3 bases and 4 bases, there was a span of 15 bases. The CDR3 contains 15 residues. Germline-derived CDR1 and CDR2 are MNHNS and SASEGT. CDR3 DNA: TGTGCCAGCAGTGACAGGGGTTCCTCAAGAGAGACCCAGTACTTC. It specifies CASSDRGSSRETQYF.

CDR3 bases: TGTGCCAGCAGCGTAAGGCAGGGGGGCGACGAGCAGTACTTC. Its translation is CASSVRQGGDEQYF. This chain joins TRBV9 and TRBJ2-7; possibly TRBD1 for D (7 bases). This CDR3 spans 14 amino acids. Germline V CDR1 and CDR2: SGDLS, YYNGEE. Trimming pared 1 base from V and 5 bases from J, leaving 13 bases between.

V gene TRBV18 combines with J gene TRBJ1-1, with 7 bases identical to TRBD1. V lost 4 bases, J lost 1 base, and 3 bases stayed unmatched. CDR1 KGHSH and CDR2 LQKENI come from the germline V gene. CDR3 length: 14 amino acids. CDR3 region: CASSRQGWNTEAFF. The CDR3 DNA sequence: TGTGCCAGCTCACGACAGGGATGGAACACTGAAGCTTTCTTT.

This clonotype was detected ten times or more. The V call is TRBV29-1, the J call TRBJ1-1; D possibly corresponds to TRBD1 (6 bases). CDR1 and CDR2 from the germline V gene are SQVTM and ANQGSEA. Trimming took 0 bases from V and 3 from J, leaving 11 bases between them. The CDR3 is 14 residues long. CDR3 amino acids: CSVEDRGPYTEAFF. The CDR3 DNA reads TGCAGCGTTGAAGACAGGGGTCCCTACACTGAAGCTTTCTTT.

This sequence joins TRBV11-1 and TRBJ2-6; tentatively, D is TRBD1 or TRBD2 (5 bases each). The CDR3 totals 16 residues. Germline V gives CDR1 SGHAT, CDR2 FQDESV (reference sequence). With 4 bases removed from V and 0 bases from J, the gap between germline ends came to 10 bases. CDR3 protein: CASSWDLTSGANVLTF. The CDR3 DNA reads as TGTGCCAGCAGCTGGGACCTCACCTCTGGGGCCAACGTCCTGACTTTC.

This chain uses TRBV20-1 with TRBJ2-5, with TRBD2 as a possible D gene (6 bases). Trimming pared 5 bases from V and 7 bases from J, leaving 14 bases between. Germline CDR1 and CDR2: DFQATT and SNEGSKA (reference sequence). CDR3 length: 12 residues. As DNA, the CDR3 is TGCAGTGCTTCAAGGACGCGGGGGACCCAGTACTTC. Translated: CSASRTRGTQYF.

This clonotype came up a few times. The CDR3 region is CATSEGRLDEQYF. CDR3 DNA sequence: TGTGCCACCAGTGAAGGGAGGCTGGACGAGCAGTACTTC. The chain recombines TRBV24-1 with TRBJ2-7; a possible D gene is TRBD2 (6 bases). Germline lookup yields CDR1 KGHDR and CDR2 SFDVKD. Trimming shortened V by 4 bases and J by 5 bases, and 11 bases separated the two germline ends. The CDR3 is 13 residues long.